These 16 T cell receptor beta chains came from one sample sequenced in a study of blood T cell repertoires in COVID-19. Assay: immunoSEQ multiplex PCR; the TCRdb copy retains only in-frame clones and omits some. The sample has roughly 120,000 clones; around 83% are singletons. Sequencing input: peripheral blood. Source of these receptors: a woman aged 80 or older with COVID-19, enrolled during active disease.

This chain joins TRBV15 and TRBJ2-7, with a weak D call TRBD1 (6 bases). CDR1 is LNHNV, CDR2 YYDKDF, per germline (reference sequence). Trimming cost V 1 base and J 13 bases, with 14 bases left between them. The CDR3 runs to 12 residues. Written as DNA, the CDR3 is TGTGCCACCAGCAGAGTGGGTCAGGGGAAATACTTC. Translating gives CATSRVGQGKYF.

The rearrangement links TRBV7-9 to TRBJ2-3; D gene uncertain. The germline gives CDR1 SEHNR, CDR2 FQNEAQ (reference sequence). There are 13 residues in the CDR3. V was shortened by 5 bases and J by 4 bases, with 10 bases between the two germline ends. Here the CDR3 reads CASSPRIADTQYF. The DNA for the CDR3 is TGTGCCAGCAGCCCCCGTATTGCAGATACGCAGTATTTT. Full variable domain (rest looked up from reference TRBV7-9 and TRBJ2-3): DTGVSQNPRHKITKRGQNVTFRCDPISEHNRLYWYRQTLGQGPEFLTYFQNEAQLEKSRLLSDRFSAERPKGSFSTLEIQRTEQGDSAMYLCASSPRIADTQYFGPGTRLTVL.

This chain uses TRBV5-4 with TRBJ2-1, with D possibly TRBD2 on 7 matching bases. CDR3 size: 16 residues. Trimming shortened V by 4 bases and J by 4 bases, and 18 bases separated the two germline ends. Germline V gene lookup returns CDR1 SGHNT and CDR2 YYREEE (reference sequence). CDR3 region: CASSPEGGGLYNEQFF. CDR3 bases: TGTGCCAGCAGCCCCGAAGGGGGAGGGCTGTACAATGAGCAGTTCTTC.

The chain employs TRBV28 and TRBJ2-7; 13 bases fit TRBD2. V lost 6 bases and J lost 4; bases outside the gene matches: 6. Germline V gene data show CDR1 as MDHEN and CDR2 as SYDVKM. This CDR3 has 15 residues. The CDR3: CASRRTSGSFYEQYF. The CDR3 region has the DNA TGTGCCAGCAGACGGACTAGCGGGAGCTTTTACGAGCAGTACTTC. Complete variable domain (other parts from reference TRBV28 and TRBJ2-7): DVKVTQSSRYLVKRTGEKVFLECVQDMDHENMFWYRQDPGLGLRLIYFSYDVKMKEKGDIPEGYSVSREKKERFSLILESASTNQTSMYLCASRRTSGSFYEQYFGPGTRLTVT.

The chain carries TRBV19 and TRBJ2-1; 13 positions agree with TRBD2. V shed 6 bases, J shed 6 bases, and the junction held 8 bases outside the gene matches. Germline V gene data show CDR1 as LNHDA and CDR2 as SQIVND (reference sequence). The CDR3 consists of 16 residues. The CDR3 DNA reads TGTGCCAGTAGCCCGATAACTAGCGGGAGGGTCAATGAGCAGTTCTTC. It specifies CASSPITSGRVNEQFF.

The V and J genes are TRBV4-2 and TRBJ2-3, with D perhaps TRBD2 (5 bases). The CDR3 covers 16 residues. V was cut by 1 base and J by 2 bases, with 13 bases left in between. Germline CDR1 and CDR2: LGHNA and YNFKEQ. The CDR3 DNA sequence: TGTGCCAGCAGCCAAGTCGGAGCGGAAGTCACAGATACGCAGTATTTT. Amino acid sequence: CASSQVGAEVTDTQYF.

The V call is TRBV5-6, the J call TRBJ2-7; D ambiguous. Germline CDR1 and CDR2: SGHDT and YYEEEE. This CDR3 is built from 11 residues. Trimming shortened V by 1 base and J by 6 bases, and 5 bases separated the two germline ends. CDR3 loop: CASSLSSEQYF. The CDR3 DNA follows: TGTGCCAGCAGCTTGTCGTCCGAGCAGTACTTC.

The chain couples TRBV19 to TRBJ1-5, with 10 nucleotides matching TRBD1. Germline CDR1 and CDR2: LNHDA and SQIVND (reference sequence). This CDR3 has 17 residues. After removal of 7 bases from V and 5 bases from J, the junction contained 14 bases not matched to a gene. CDR3 amino acids: CASTPGQGIGGHQPQHF. CDR3 DNA: TGTGCCAGTACTCCGGGACAGGGGATTGGAGGGCATCAGCCCCAGCATTTT. Looking up the rest from reference TRBV19 and TRBJ1-5 gives the full variable domain: DGGITQSPKYLFRKEGQNVTLSCEQNLNHDAMYWYRQDPGQGLRLIYYSQIVNDFQKGDIAEGYSVSREKKESFPLTVTSAQKNPTAFYLCASTPGQGIGGHQPQHFGDGTRLSIL.

J is TRBJ2-3 and V is TRBV11-2; D is ambiguous. The germline CDR1 and CDR2 sequences are SGHAT and FQNNGV. This CDR3 is 14 amino acids long. V gave up 1 base and J gave up 4 bases, with 9 bases separating them. In DNA, the CDR3 is TGTGCCAGCAGCTTAGCAGTCCAGGCAGATACGCAGTATTTT. It is translated as CASSLAVQADTQYF. Complete variable domain (other parts from reference TRBV11-2 and TRBJ2-3): EAGVAQSPRYKIIEKRQSVAFWCNPISGHATLYWYQQILGQGPKLLIQFQNNGVVDDSQLPKDRFSAERLKGVDSTLKIQPAKLEDSAVYLCASSLAVQADTQYFGPGTRLTVL.

This chain uses TRBV2 with TRBJ2-1, with 12 nucleotides matching TRBD2. The CDR3 sequence is 15 residues long. Looked up from germline, CDR1 is SNHLY and CDR2 is FYNNEI. After removal of 7 bases from V and 7 bases from J, the junction contained 8 bases not matched to a gene. The CDR3 reads CASNPTSGRANEQFF. The CDR3 bases are TGTGCCAGCAACCCGACTAGCGGGAGAGCTAATGAGCAGTTCTTC.

The V call is TRBV7-2, the J call TRBJ2-5; 11 nucleotides match TRBD1. There are 15 residues in the CDR3. Germline V lookup: CDR1 SGHTA, CDR2 FQGNSA. Germline trimming cut 6 bases from V and 4 bases from J; bases unmatched to any gene: 7. CDR3: CASSTGQGVSETQYF. CDR3 nucleotides: TGTGCCAGCAGTACGGGACAGGGGGTTTCAGAGACCCAGTACTTC.

This sequence joins TRBV29-1 and TRBJ2-2, with D maybe TRBD2 (5 bases). The germline V and J ends were trimmed by 4 bases and 7 bases, with 16 bases remaining between them. CDR1 SQVTM and CDR2 ANQGSEA come from the germline V gene. The length of the CDR3 is 14 residues. The CDR3 coding sequence is TGCAGCGTTGTTATAAATGGGCGGGTCGGGGAGCTGTTTTTT. Its translation is CSVVINGRVGELFF.

V gene TRBV28 combines with J gene TRBJ1-1; unclear D gene. The V and J ends lost 11 bases and 0 bases respectively, with 7 bases between them. Per the germline V gene, CDR1 is MDHEN and CDR2 is SYDVKM. The CDR3 extends over 11 amino acids. CDR3 sequence (DNA): TGTGCCGTCTCCGTGAACACTGAAGCTTTCTTT. Residues: CAVSVNTEAFF. Full variable domain (remainder filled in from reference TRBV28 and TRBJ1-1): DVKVTQSSRYLVKRTGEKVFLECVQDMDHENMFWYRQDPGLGLRLIYFSYDVKMKEKGDIPEGYSVSREKKERFSLILESASTNQTSMYLCAVSVNTEAFFGQGTRLTVV.

The chain carries TRBV7-2 and TRBJ1-6; D is unresolved. V was trimmed by 1 base and J by 10 bases, leaving 14 bases between them. This CDR3 spans 15 amino acids. Germline V gene data show CDR1 as SGHTA and CDR2 as FQGNSA. The CDR3 DNA is TGTGCCAGCAGCTTAGAACGAGCTGTCGCCTCACCCCTCCACTTT. Translating gives CASSLERAVASPLHF.

V gene TRBV28 combines with J gene TRBJ2-1, with a tentative D call TRBD1 (5 bases). From germline, CDR1 is MDHEN and CDR2 SYDVKM. This CDR3 has 12 residues. V lost 6 bases and J lost 9, with 12 bases in between. CDR3 DNA sequence: TGTGCCAGCAGATCAGGGATAAGTGAGCAGTTCTTC. It yields the protein CASRSGISEQFF.

This chain links TRBV5-1 with TRBJ2-5; 7 nucleotides align to TRBD1. CDR1 is SGHRS, CDR2 YFSETQ, per germline. The CDR3 contains 13 residues. Trimming took 5 bases from V and 5 from J; bases not matched to a gene: 6. The DNA of the CDR3 is TGCGCCAGCAGTACAGGGGATCTGGAGACCCAGTACTTC. Its translation: CASSTGDLETQYF.